This is a list of T cell receptor beta chains from one sample in a study of CD8 T cells in Susac syndrome. Each CDR3 protein gets one entry after TCRdb re-called the immunoSEQ multiplex PCR reads with MiXCR. The data show 50,000 or so distinct CDR3 sequences, 80% to 95% seen once. Material: CD8+ T cells from PBMCs. The receptors stem from a human donor in good health. Each CDR3 is given with its conserved first and last residue. D genes are given only for firm matches. Part of the rows lack a size; the others show once, few, many or a class for expanded clones.

CDR3aa,CDR3nt,v_gene,abundance,j_gene,d_gene
CASTPGGHEQYF,TGTGCCAGCACCCCAGGGGGCCACGAACAGTACTTC,TRBV7-9,.,TRBJ2-7,TRBD1
CATRTGFYEQYF,TGTGCCACCCGGACAGGATTCTACGAGCAGTACTTC,TRBV30,few,TRBJ2-7,TRBD1
CATSRGGHREQYF,TGTGCCACCAGCAGAGGGGGGCATCGCGAGCAGTACTTC,TRBV15,once,TRBJ2-7,.
CATSRDLLAGVPSYNEQFF,TGCGCCACCAGCAGAGATTTACTAGCGGGGGTCCCCTCCTACAATGAGCAGTTCTTC,TRBV15,.,TRBJ2-1,TRBD2
CASSLDFSGAYEQYF,TGTGCCAGCAGCCTCGATTTCTCGGGCGCCTACGAGCAGTACTTC,TRBV13,.,TRBJ2-7,.
CASSLGTENIQYF,TGCGCCAGCAGCCTTGGTACAGAAAACATTCAGTACTTC,TRBV4-1,.,TRBJ2-4,.
CSARDIEAYGYTF,TGCAGTGCTAGAGATATCGAGGCCTATGGCTACACCTTC,TRBV20-1,.,TRBJ1-2,.
CASNALAGGNEQFF,TGTGCCAGCAACGCTCTAGCGGGAGGCAATGAGCAGTTCTTC,TRBV7-6,.,TRBJ2-1,TRBD2
CASREQGQETQYF,TGTGCCAGTAGAGAACAGGGCCAAGAGACCCAGTACTTC,TRBV19,.,TRBJ2-5,.
CASKAVSEQFF,TGTGCCAGCAAAGCAGTAAGTGAGCAGTTCTTC,TRBV27,.,TRBJ2-1,.
CASSIHFGGRAGGEQFF,TGTGCCAGTAGTATTCATTTTGGCGGGAGGGCCGGAGGGGAGCAGTTCTTC,TRBV19,.,TRBJ2-1,TRBD2
CASSLAGAGSEQYF,TGTGCCAGCAGCCTAGCGGGAGCGGGTAGCGAGCAGTACTTC,TRBV6-6,.,TRBJ2-7,TRBD2
CASSQQDASNQPQHF,TGTGCCAGCAGCCAACAGGACGCTAGCAATCAGCCCCAGCATTTT,TRBV4-2,.,TRBJ1-5,.
CASSPDPGEYNEQFF,TGTGCCAGCAGCCCGGACCCGGGAGAGTATAATGAGCAGTTCTTC,TRBV6-5,once,TRBJ2-1,.
CASSSTGATYEQYF,TGTGCCAGCAGTTCAACCGGGGCGACCTACGAGCAGTACTTC,TRBV28,.,TRBJ2-7,.
CASSISRAAGYTF,TGTGCCAGTAGTATCAGCAGGGCCGCTGGCTACACCTTC,TRBV19,.,TRBJ1-2,.
CASSPEGGNYGYTF,TGCGCCAGCAGCCCAGAGGGGGGTAACTATGGCTACACCTTC,TRBV4-1,.,TRBJ1-2,.
CASSEGGSSAYEQYF,TGTGCCAGCAGTGAGGGGGGGTCTAGCGCCTACGAGCAGTACTTC,TRBV2,.,TRBJ2-7,TRBD2
CSGEDRDDEQFF,TGCAGTGGGGAGGACAGGGACGATGAGCAGTTCTTC,TRBV20-1,.,TRBJ2-1,TRBD1
CASSQAPGQGDIQYF,TGCGCCAGCAGCCAAGCCCCGGGACAGGGGGACATTCAGTACTTC,TRBV4-1,.,TRBJ2-4,TRBD1
CASSRGEQFF,TGTGCCAGTAGTAGGGGTGAGCAGTTCTTC,TRBV19,.,TRBJ2-1,.
CASSVEAGGSNIQYF,TGTGCCAGCAGCGTAGAGGCAGGGGGCTCAAACATTCAGTACTTC,TRBV9,.,TRBJ2-4,TRBD1
CASSLIGSTGNTEAFF,TGTGCCAGCAGTCTGATCGGGTCGACGGGGAACACTGAAGCTTTCTTT,TRBV6-1,.,TRBJ1-1,.